This T cell receptor (beta chain) was captured in a study of HIV-infected patients and healthy controls. General study findings and limits: With just sixteen HIV-infected individuals processed, the findings' generality was considered strongly limited.

Reverse transcription used roughly 480 ng RNA and constant-region primers for alpha and beta. Using multiplexing indices, alpha and beta chain libraries were generated apart by chain-specific third strand synthesis. The cDNA received a 5' RACE adapter containing a random hexamer plus an SP2 sequencing primer site. Two random hexamers, added before amplification and joined, formed each molecule's 12-nucleotide barcode. Via MiXCR, TCRdb re-called the 5' RACE reads, giving one row per CDR3 protein. The data contain about 5,000 distinct CDR3 sequences, 20% to 25% of them singletons. In its sample, this clonotype is medium-sized. The antigen is undetermined. CDR3 size: 14 residues. Germline V gene data show CDR1 as MGHRA and CDR2 as YSYEKL. The ends were cut back, 0 bases at V and 2 bases at J, with 2 bases in the middle. Follow-up blood was drawn about 14 weeks, roughly three months, after antiretroviral therapy began. No cell fractionation was done, so the repertoire covers all unsorted peripheral blood T cells.

The chain recombines TRBV4-1 with TRBJ2-6; D is unclear. The input for sequencing was blood, taken during antiretroviral therapy. The source of this sequence is an adult with HIV infection. CDR3 sequence (DNA): TGCGCCAGCAGCCAAGACCCTGGGGCCAACGTCCTGACTTTC. As protein: CASSQDPGANVLTF.